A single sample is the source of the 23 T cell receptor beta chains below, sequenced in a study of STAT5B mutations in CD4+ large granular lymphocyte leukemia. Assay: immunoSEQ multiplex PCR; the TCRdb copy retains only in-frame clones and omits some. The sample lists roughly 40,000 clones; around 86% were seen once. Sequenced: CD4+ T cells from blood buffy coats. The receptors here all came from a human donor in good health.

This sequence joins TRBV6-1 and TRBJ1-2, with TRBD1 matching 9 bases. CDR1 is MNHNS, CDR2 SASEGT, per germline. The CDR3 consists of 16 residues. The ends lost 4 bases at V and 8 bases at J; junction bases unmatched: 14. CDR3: CASSGPRQGVIGGYTF. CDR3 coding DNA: TGTGCCAGCAGTGGGCCTAGACAGGGGGTCATAGGCGGCTACACCTTC.

The CDR3 nucleotides read TGTGCCAGCAGCTTAGCCGGGAGAGGCGGCACCGGGGAGCTGTTTTTT. Its protein product is CASSLAGRGGTGELFF. The chain carries TRBV7-6 and TRBJ2-2; a possible D gene is TRBD2 (6 bases). V was shortened by 0 bases and J by 4 bases, with 12 bases between the two germline ends. Germline CDR1 and CDR2: SGHVS and FNYEAQ. This CDR3 comprises 16 residues.

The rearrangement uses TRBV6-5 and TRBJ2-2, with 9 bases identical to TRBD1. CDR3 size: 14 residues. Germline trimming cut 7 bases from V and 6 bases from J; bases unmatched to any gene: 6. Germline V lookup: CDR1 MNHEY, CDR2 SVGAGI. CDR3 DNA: TGTGCCAGCAACCGGGACAGGGCGGCCGGGGAGCTGTTTTTT. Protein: CASNRDRAAGELFF.

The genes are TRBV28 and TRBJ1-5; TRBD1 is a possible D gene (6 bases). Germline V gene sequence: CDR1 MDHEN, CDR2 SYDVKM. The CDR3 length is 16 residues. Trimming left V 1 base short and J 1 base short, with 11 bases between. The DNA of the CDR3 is TGTGCCAGCAGTTTATTTGGGGGCCGCAGCAATCAGCCCCAGCATTTT. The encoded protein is CASSLFGGRSNQPQHF.

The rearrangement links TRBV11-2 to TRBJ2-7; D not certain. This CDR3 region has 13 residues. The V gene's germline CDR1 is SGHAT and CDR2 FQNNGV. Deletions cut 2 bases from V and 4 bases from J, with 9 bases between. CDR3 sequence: CASSLNPGYEQYF. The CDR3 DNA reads TGTGCCAGCAGCTTAAACCCCGGATACGAGCAGTACTTC. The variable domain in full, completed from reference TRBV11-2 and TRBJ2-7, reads EAGVAQSPRYKIIEKRQSVAFWCNPISGHATLYWYQQILGQGPKLLIQFQNNGVVDDSQLPKDRFSAERLKGVDSTLKIQPAKLEDSAVYLCASSLNPGYEQYFGPGTRLTVT.

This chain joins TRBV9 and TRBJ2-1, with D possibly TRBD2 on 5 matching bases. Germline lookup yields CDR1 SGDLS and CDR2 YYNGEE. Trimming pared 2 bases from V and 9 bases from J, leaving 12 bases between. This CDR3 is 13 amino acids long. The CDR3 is CASSVFEGAEQFF. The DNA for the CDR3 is TGTGCCAGCAGCGTGTTCGAGGGAGCTGAGCAGTTCTTC. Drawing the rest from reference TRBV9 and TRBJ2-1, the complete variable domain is DSGVTQTPKHLITATGQRVTLRCSPRSGDLSVYWYQQSLDQGLQFLIQYYNGEERAKGNILERFSAQQFPDLHSELNLSSLELGDSALYFCASSVFEGAEQFFGPGTRLTVL.

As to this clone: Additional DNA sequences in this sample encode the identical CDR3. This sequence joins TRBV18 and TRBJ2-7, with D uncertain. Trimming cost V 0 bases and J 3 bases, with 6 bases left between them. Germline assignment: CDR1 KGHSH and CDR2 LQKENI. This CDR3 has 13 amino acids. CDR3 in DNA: TGTGCCAGCTCACCACCGGGGAACTACGAGCAGTACTTC. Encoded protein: CASSPPGNYEQYF.

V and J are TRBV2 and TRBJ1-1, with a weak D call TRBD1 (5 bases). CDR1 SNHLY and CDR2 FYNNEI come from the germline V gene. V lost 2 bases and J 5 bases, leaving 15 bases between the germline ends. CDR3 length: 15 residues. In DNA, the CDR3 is TGTGCCAGCAGTGAAAAGGGGCCTTTCGCGACTGAAGCTTTCTTT. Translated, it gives CASSEKGPFATEAFF.

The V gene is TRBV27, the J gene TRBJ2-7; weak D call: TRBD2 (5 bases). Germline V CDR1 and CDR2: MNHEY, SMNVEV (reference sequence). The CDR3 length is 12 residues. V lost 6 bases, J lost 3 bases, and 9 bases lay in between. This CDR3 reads CASRGAFYEQYF. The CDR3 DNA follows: TGTGCCAGCAGGGGAGCCTTCTACGAGCAGTACTTC.

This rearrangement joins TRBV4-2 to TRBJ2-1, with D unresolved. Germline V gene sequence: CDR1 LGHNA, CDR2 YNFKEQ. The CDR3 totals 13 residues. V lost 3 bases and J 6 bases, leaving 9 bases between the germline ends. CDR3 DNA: TGTGCCAGCAGCCAGTCCGACTCCAATGAGCAGTTCTTC. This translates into CASSQSDSNEQFF.

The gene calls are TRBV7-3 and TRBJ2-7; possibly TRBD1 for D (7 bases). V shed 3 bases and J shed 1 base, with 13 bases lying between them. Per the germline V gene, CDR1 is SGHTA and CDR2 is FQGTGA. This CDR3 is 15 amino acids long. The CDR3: CASSFAGTESYEQYF. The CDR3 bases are TGTGCCAGCAGCTTCGCGGGGACAGAATCCTACGAGCAGTACTTC.

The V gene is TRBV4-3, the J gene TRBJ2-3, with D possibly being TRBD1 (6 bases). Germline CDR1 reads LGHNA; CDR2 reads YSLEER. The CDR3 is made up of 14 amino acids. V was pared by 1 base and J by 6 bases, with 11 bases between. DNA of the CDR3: TGCGCCAGCAGCCAAGGGCACCAGGGGGATACGCAGTATTTT. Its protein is CASSQGHQGDTQYF.

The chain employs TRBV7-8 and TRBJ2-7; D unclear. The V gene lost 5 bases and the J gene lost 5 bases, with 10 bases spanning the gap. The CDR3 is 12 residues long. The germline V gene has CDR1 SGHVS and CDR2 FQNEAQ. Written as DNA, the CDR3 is TGTGCCAGCAGCCAGACTTCCCACGAGCAGTACTTC. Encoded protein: CASSQTSHEQYF. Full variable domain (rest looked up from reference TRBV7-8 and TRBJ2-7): GAGVSQSPRYKVAKRGQDVALRCDPISGHVSLFWYQQALGQGPEFLTYFQNEAQLDKSGLPSDRFFAERPEGSVSTLKIQRTQQEDSAVYLCASSQTSHEQYFGPGTRLTVT.

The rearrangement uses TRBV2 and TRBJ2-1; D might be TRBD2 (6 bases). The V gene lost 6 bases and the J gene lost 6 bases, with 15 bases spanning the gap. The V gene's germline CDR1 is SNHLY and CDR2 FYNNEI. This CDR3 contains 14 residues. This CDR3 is CASRGGAAINEQFF. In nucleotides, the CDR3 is TGTGCCAGCAGAGGCGGGGCAGCCATCAATGAGCAGTTCTTC.

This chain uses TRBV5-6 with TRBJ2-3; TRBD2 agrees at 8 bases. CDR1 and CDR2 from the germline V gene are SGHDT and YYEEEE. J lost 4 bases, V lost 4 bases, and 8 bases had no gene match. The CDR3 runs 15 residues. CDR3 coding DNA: TGTGCCAGCAGCCCCCAGCGGGGGATCCCAGATACGCAGTATTTT. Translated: CASSPQRGIPDTQYF.

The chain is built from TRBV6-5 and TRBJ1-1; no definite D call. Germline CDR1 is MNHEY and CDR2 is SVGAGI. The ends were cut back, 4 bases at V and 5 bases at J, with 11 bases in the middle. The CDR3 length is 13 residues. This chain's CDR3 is CASSLSSRTEAFF. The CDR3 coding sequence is TGTGCCAGCAGTTTGTCCAGCAGGACTGAAGCTTTCTTT.

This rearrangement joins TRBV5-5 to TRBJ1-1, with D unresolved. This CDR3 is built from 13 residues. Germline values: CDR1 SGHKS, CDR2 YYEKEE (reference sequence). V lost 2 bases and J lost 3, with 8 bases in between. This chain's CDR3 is CASSFDRYTEAFF. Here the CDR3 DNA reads TGTGCCAGCAGCTTCGACCGATACACTGAAGCTTTCTTT.

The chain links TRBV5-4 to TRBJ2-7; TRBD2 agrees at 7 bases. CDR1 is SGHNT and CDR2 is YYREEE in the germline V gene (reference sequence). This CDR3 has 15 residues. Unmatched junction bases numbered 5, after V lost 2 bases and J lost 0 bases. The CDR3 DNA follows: TGTGCCAGCAGCTTCGGACTAGTAAGCTCCTACGAGCAGTACTTC. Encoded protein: CASSFGLVSSYEQYF.

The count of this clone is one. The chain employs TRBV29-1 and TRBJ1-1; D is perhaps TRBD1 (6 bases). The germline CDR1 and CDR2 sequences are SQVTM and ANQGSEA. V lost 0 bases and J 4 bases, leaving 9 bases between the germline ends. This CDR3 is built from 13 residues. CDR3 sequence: CSVEDRDTTEAFF. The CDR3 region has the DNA TGCAGCGTTGAAGATAGGGACACCACTGAAGCTTTCTTT. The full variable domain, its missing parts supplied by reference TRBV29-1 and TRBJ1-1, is SAVISQKPSRDICQRGTSLTIQCQVDSQVTMMFWYRQQPGQSLTLIATANQGSEATYESGFVIDKFPISRPNLTFSTLTVSNMSPEDSSIYLCSVEDRDTTEAFFGQGTRLTVV.

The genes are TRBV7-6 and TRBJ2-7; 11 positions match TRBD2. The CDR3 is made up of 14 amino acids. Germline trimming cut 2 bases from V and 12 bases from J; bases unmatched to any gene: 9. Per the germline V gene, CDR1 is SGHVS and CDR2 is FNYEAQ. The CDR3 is CASSLRTSGSPRYF. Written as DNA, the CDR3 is TGTGCCAGCAGCTTACGCACTAGCGGGAGTCCTCGGTACTTC. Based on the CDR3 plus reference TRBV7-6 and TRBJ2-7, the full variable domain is GAGVSQSPRYKVTKRGQDVALRCDPISGHVSLYWYRQALGQGPEFLTYFNYEAQQDKSGLPNDRFSAERPEGSISTLTIQRTEQRDSAMYRCASSLRTSGSPRYFGPGTRLTVT.

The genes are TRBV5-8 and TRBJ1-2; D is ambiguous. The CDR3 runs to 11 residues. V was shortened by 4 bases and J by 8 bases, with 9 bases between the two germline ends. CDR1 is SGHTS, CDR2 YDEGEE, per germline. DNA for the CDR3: TGTGCCAGCAGCCCCCCGACCGGCTACACCTTC. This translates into CASSPPTGYTF.

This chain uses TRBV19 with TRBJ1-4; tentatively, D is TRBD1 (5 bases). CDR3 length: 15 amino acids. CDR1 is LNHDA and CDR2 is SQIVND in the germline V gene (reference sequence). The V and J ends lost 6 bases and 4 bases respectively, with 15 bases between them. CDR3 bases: TGTGCCAGTAGCTGGGGGGGGAATCGTAATGAAAAACTGTTTTTT. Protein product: CASSWGGNRNEKLFF.

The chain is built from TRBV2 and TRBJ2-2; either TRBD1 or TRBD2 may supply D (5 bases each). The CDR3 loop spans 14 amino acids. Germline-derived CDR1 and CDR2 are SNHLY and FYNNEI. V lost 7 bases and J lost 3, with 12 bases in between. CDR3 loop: CASNRDGYTGELFF. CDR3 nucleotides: TGTGCCAGCAACCGGGACGGATACACCGGGGAGCTGTTTTTT. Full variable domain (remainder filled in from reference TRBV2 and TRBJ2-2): EPEVTQTPSHQVTQMGQEVILRCVPISNHLYFYWYRQILGQKVEFLVSFYNNEISEKSEIFDDQFSVERPDGSNFTLKIRSTKLEDSAMYFCASNRDGYTGELFFGEGSRLTVL.